This TCR beta chain was sequenced for a study of T-cell reconstitution after alpha-beta-depleted transplantation in children. Study-level results: One year after transplant, T-cell counts and diversity came mostly from newly produced T cells.

A note on this clonotype: Its antigen is not known.

Trimming pared 6 bases from V and 8 bases from J, leaving 13 bases between. CDR1 MGHDK and CDR2 SYGVNS come from the germline V gene. This CDR3 spans 13 amino acids. Researchers prepared the TCRbeta library using unique molecular identifiers, the study reports. TCRdb re-called the PCR reads through MiXCR, storing one row per CDR3 protein. Here the sample spans around 300,000 distinct CDR3 sequences, 11% being singletons. The clonotype comes from a male patient aged 2-10 years who had a stem cell transplant for chronic granulomatous disease, so the T cells may come from the graft donor. The chain has TRBV25-1 and TRBJ1-4, with D possibly being TRBD1 (6 bases). Source: peripheral blood, taken 180 days after TCRalphabeta/CD19-depleted stem cell transplant. DNA of the CDR3: TGTGCCAGCAGACGGGGGGCCGAAGAAAAACTGTTTTTT. As protein: CASRRGAEEKLFF.